One and the same sample provided the 27 T cell receptor beta chains below, sequenced in a study of blood T cell repertoires in COVID-19 (dated by TCRdb to between 2020 and 2021). Libraries were prepared through the immunoSEQ multiplex PCR assay. TCRdb's version of the immuneACCESS table is confined to in-frame rearrangements and falls short of the full clone set. An unresolved V gene accounts for under half of the shortfall where checked; the remainder is of unknown origin. Across this sample there are around 150,000 clones, with approximately 88% seen only once. The ten largest clones capture about 11% of the sample. Sequencing used peripheral blood. These receptors all stem from a man aged 60 to 75 with active or convalescent COVID-19.

The chain recombines TRBV2 with TRBJ1-2, with 7 bases fitting TRBD1. Trimming cost V 7 bases and J 8 bases; bases outside gene matches: 13. The germline V gene has CDR1 SNHLY and CDR2 FYNNEI. The CDR3 consists of 14 residues. The CDR3 reads CASTDRVQSGGYTF. Here the CDR3 DNA reads TGTGCCAGCACCGACAGGGTCCAATCGGGAGGCTACACCTTC.

J is TRBJ2-1 and V is TRBV11-2; D uncertain. V lost 0 bases and J 7 bases, leaving 13 bases between the germline ends. Germline values: CDR1 SGHAT, CDR2 FQNNGV. The CDR3 runs to 15 residues. This chain's CDR3 is CASSLEAGKGNEQFF. CDR3 bases: TGTGCCAGCAGCTTAGAGGCAGGAAAAGGTAATGAGCAGTTCTTC. Looking up the rest from reference TRBV11-2 and TRBJ2-1 gives the full variable domain: EAGVAQSPRYKIIEKRQSVAFWCNPISGHATLYWYQQILGQGPKLLIQFQNNGVVDDSQLPKDRFSAERLKGVDSTLKIQPAKLEDSAVYLCASSLEAGKGNEQFFGPGTRLTVL.

The chain has TRBV7-9 and TRBJ1-6; 8 bases line up with TRBD1. Germline V gives CDR1 SEHNR, CDR2 FQNEAQ (reference sequence). The CDR3 length is 16 residues. Trimming cost V 5 bases and J 8 bases; bases outside gene matches: 11. The CDR3: CASSRPWTGQDSPLHF. The DNA of the CDR3 is TGTGCCAGCAGCCGACCCTGGACAGGGCAGGATTCACCCCTCCACTTT.

The V and J genes are TRBV27 and TRBJ2-7; D might be TRBD1 (5 bases). Germline assignment: CDR1 MNHEY and CDR2 SMNVEV (reference sequence). Trimming stripped 0 bases from V and 3 bases from J, with 12 bases between. This CDR3 comprises 15 residues. The CDR3 reads CASSLSGLGHYEQYF. CDR3 nucleotides: TGTGCCAGCAGTTTATCGGGGCTGGGCCACTACGAGCAGTACTTC.

V and J are TRBV20-1 and TRBJ2-7, with TRBD2 matching 14 bases. The germline gives CDR1 DFQATT, CDR2 SNEGSKA (reference sequence). The J segment lost 8 bases and the V segment lost 3 bases, leaving 12 bases of the junction unmatched. CDR3 length: 16 residues. Written as DNA, the CDR3 is TGCAGTGCTAGTCCCGGACTAGCGGGAGGAACTTTCAAGCAGTACTTC. Translation: CSASPGLAGGTFKQYF.

The chain couples TRBV5-5 to TRBJ2-6; TRBD2 agrees at 13 bases. The CDR3 runs 17 residues. The V and J ends lost 4 bases and 2 bases, in that order; junction bases with no gene match: 3. Germline assignment: CDR1 SGHKS and CDR2 YYEKEE (reference sequence). The CDR3 sequence: CASSVLAGGAGANVLTF. The CDR3 coding sequence is TGTGCCAGCAGCGTACTAGCGGGAGGGGCTGGGGCCAACGTCCTGACTTTC.

The rearrangement joins TRBV7-9 to TRBJ2-2; tentative D call: TRBD2 (6 bases). Between the trimmed V and J ends, which lost 5 bases and 4 bases, there was a span of 17 bases. This CDR3 is built from 16 residues. Per the germline V gene, CDR1 is SEHNR and CDR2 is FQNEAQ (reference sequence). The CDR3 protein is CASSLVSGDPTGELFF. Written as DNA, the CDR3 is TGTGCCAGCAGCCTAGTCTCGGGGGACCCCACCGGGGAGCTGTTTTTT.

The count of this clone is one. This rearrangement joins TRBV5-6 to TRBJ1-5; weak D call: TRBD1 (6 bases). The CDR3 has 17 residues. The V end lost 1 base, the J end lost 0 bases, and 14 bases lay between the germline ends. Germline values: CDR1 SGHDT, CDR2 YYEEEE. CDR3 residues: CASSLQGTQYSNQPQHF. DNA for the CDR3: TGTGCCAGCAGCTTGCAGGGGACGCAATATAGCAATCAGCCCCAGCATTTT.

The V gene is TRBV5-5, the J gene TRBJ2-1; D possibly corresponds to TRBD1 (5 bases). CDR1 is SGHKS and CDR2 is YYEKEE in the germline V gene (reference sequence). CDR3 length: 15 amino acids. The ends were cut back, 0 bases at V and 0 bases at J, with 7 bases in the middle. This chain's CDR3 is CASSLAGPSYNEQFF. For the CDR3, the DNA is TGTGCCAGCAGCTTGGCAGGGCCCTCCTACAATGAGCAGTTCTTC.

V and J are TRBV14 and TRBJ2-1; 9 bases are shared with TRBD2. V dropped 3 bases and J dropped 5; count of bases not matched to a gene: 8. There are 16 residues in the CDR3. Germline CDR1 is SGHDN and CDR2 is FVKESK. The CDR3 loop is CASSQLSGRMNNEQFF. The CDR3 nucleotides are TGTGCCAGCAGCCAGCTTAGCGGGAGAATGAACAATGAGCAGTTCTTC.

This clone was recorded only once. This chain connects TRBV4-1 to TRBJ2-3; D uncertain. Deletions cut 0 bases from V and 2 bases from J, with 18 bases between. This CDR3 is 18 amino acids long. In germline, CDR1 is MGHRA, CDR2 YSYEKL. The CDR3: CASSQDGSQLSPTDTQYF. The CDR3 nucleotides read TGCGCCAGCAGCCAAGATGGTAGCCAGCTTTCGCCCACAGATACGCAGTATTTT.

This sequence joins TRBV15 and TRBJ2-3; unclear D gene. Trimming took 1 base from V and 5 from J, leaving 16 bases between them. From germline, CDR1 is LNHNV and CDR2 YYDKDF (reference sequence). CDR3 length: 16 amino acids. CDR3 sequence (DNA): TGTGCCACCAGCAGAGTCTCGATTATCAGAGGAGATACGCAGTATTTT. This translates into CATSRVSIIRGDTQYF.

This clone came up once. V gene TRBV28 combines with J gene TRBJ2-7, with D maybe TRBD1 (6 bases). Germline CDR1 reads MDHEN; CDR2 reads SYDVKM. This CDR3 is built from 15 residues. Deletions cut 5 bases from V and 3 bases from J, with 17 bases between. Written as DNA, the CDR3 is TGTGCCAGCAGTCCCCTCCCTCGACAGGACTACGAGCAGTACTTC. Amino acid sequence: CASSPLPRQDYEQYF.

The chain employs TRBV27 and TRBJ2-3; 16 bases align to TRBD2. The CDR3 runs to 18 residues. The V and J ends lost 5 bases and 1 base, in that order; junction bases with no gene match: 6. Germline V lookup: CDR1 MNHEY, CDR2 SMNVEV (reference sequence). The CDR3 bases are TGTGCCAGCAGTCCGGGACTAGCGGGAGGGCCTCGCACAGATACGCAGTATTTT. Translated: CASSPGLAGGPRTDTQYF.

The chain links TRBV7-3 to TRBJ2-3; 7 bases are shared with TRBD1. This CDR3 is built from 16 residues. The germline CDR1 and CDR2 sequences are SGHTA and FQGTGA. V gave up 5 bases and J gave up 2 bases; unmatched junction bases: 10. CDR3 bases: TGTGCCAGCAGCCCACGGACAGGCCGAACCACAGATACGCAGTATTTT. Protein sequence: CASSPRTGRTTDTQYF. Combining the CDR3 with reference TRBV7-3 and TRBJ2-3 gives the whole variable domain GAGVSQTPSNKVTEKGKYVELRCDPISGHTALYWYRQSLGQGPEFLIYFQGTGAADDSGLPNDRFFAVRPEGSVSTLKIQRTERGDSAVYLCASSPRTGRTTDTQYFGPGTRLTVL.

The CDR3 loop reads CASSQVQGYNEQFF. The CDR3 DNA sequence: TGTGCCAGCAGCCAAGTGCAGGGGTACAATGAGCAGTTCTTC. This chain uses TRBV4-2 with TRBJ2-1; maybe TRBD1 (6 bases). The CDR3 runs 14 residues. V was cut by 1 base and J by 4 bases, with 8 bases left in between. CDR1 LGHNA and CDR2 YNFKEQ come from the germline V gene.

V and J are TRBV6-5 and TRBJ2-7, with 10 bases lining up with TRBD1. The V gene end was trimmed by 0 bases and the J gene end by 5 bases; junction bases not matched to a gene: 4. Germline assignment: CDR1 MNHEY and CDR2 SVGAGI. This CDR3 comprises 15 residues. The CDR3 here is CASSYSWDRGNEQYF. For the CDR3, the DNA is TGTGCCAGCAGTTACTCGTGGGACAGGGGCAACGAGCAGTACTTC.

The chain employs TRBV7-3 and TRBJ2-2, with D unresolved. This CDR3 is 15 amino acids long. The germline V gene encodes CDR1 SGHTA and CDR2 FQGTGA. Trimming shortened V by 1 base and J by 7 bases, and 13 bases separated the two germline ends. The CDR3 loop reads CASSLSGLQNGELFF. As DNA, the CDR3 is TGTGCCAGCAGCTTAAGTGGTCTACAGAACGGGGAGCTGTTTTTT.

V is TRBV7-6 and J is TRBJ1-1; perhaps TRBD1 as D (6 bases). There are 14 residues in the CDR3. Germline CDR1 and CDR2: SGHVS and FNYEAQ. Trimming took off 5 bases at V and 1 base at J, with 11 bases between the two ends. CDR3 residues: CASSTGQGNTEAFF. CDR3 nucleotide sequence: TGTGCCAGCAGCACAGGGCAGGGGAACACTGAAGCTTTCTTT.

This chain uses TRBV2 with TRBJ1-2; D is possibly TRBD1 (5 bases). V lost 3 bases and J lost 1, with 12 bases in between. The germline V gene has CDR1 SNHLY and CDR2 FYNNEI. The CDR3 is 15 amino acids. CDR3 in amino acids: CASSDQGQINYGYTF. The CDR3 DNA reads TGTGCCAGCAGTGACCAGGGCCAGATTAACTATGGCTACACCTTC.

J is TRBJ1-1 and V is TRBV7-9; D not certain. V lost 2 bases, J lost 6 bases, and 10 bases lay in between. Germline V gene data show CDR1 as SEHNR and CDR2 as FQNEAQ (reference sequence). The CDR3 spans 13 residues. CDR3 DNA sequence: TGTGCCAGCAGCTTAATTTCGCAGTCTGAAGCTTTCTTT. Translating it yields CASSLISQSEAFF.

This chain links TRBV6-5 with TRBJ2-1, with 12 bases aligning to TRBD2. In germline, CDR1 is MNHEY, CDR2 SVGAGI. This CDR3 is 15 amino acids long. The V gene end was trimmed by 7 bases and the J gene end by 9 bases; junction bases not matched to a gene: 10. The CDR3, as DNA: TGTGCCAGCACACTTACTAGCGGGAGGATAGGTGAGCAGTTCTTC. It specifies CASTLTSGRIGEQFF.

V gene TRBV19 combines with J gene TRBJ1-5, with D perhaps matching TRBD1 (6 bases). V lost 3 bases and J lost 4, with 13 bases in between. Germline CDR1 LNHDA, CDR2 SQIVND (reference sequence). The CDR3 covers 15 residues. CDR3 DNA sequence: TGTGCCAGTAGTATCCGCCAGGGGATGAATCAGCCCCAGCATTTT. This codes for CASSIRQGMNQPQHF.

The chain combines TRBV7-9 with TRBJ2-3; TRBD2 matches 12 bases. CDR1 and CDR2 (germline): SEHNR, FQNEAQ (reference sequence). The CDR3 runs 15 residues. With 6 bases clipped from V and 0 bases from J, the junction kept 1 base outside the gene matches. CDR3 loop: CASRLAGGSTDTQYF. CDR3 bases: TGTGCCAGCAGGCTAGCGGGAGGGAGCACAGATACGCAGTATTTT.

This clone was counted between two and nine times. The chain employs TRBV11-2 and TRBJ1-2, with a weak D call TRBD1 (5 bases). Trimming took off 2 bases at V and 3 bases at J, with 10 bases between the two ends. Per germline, CDR1 SGHAT and CDR2 FQNNGV. The CDR3 spans 14 residues. The chain's CDR3 is CASSLTRDHYGYTF. CDR3 DNA sequence: TGTGCCAGCAGCTTAACCAGGGATCACTATGGCTACACCTTC.

The chain is built from TRBV28 and TRBJ2-2, with no clear D. CDR1 MDHEN and CDR2 SYDVKM come from the germline V gene. The V end was cut by 5 bases, the J end by 3 bases, with 13 bases between. The CDR3 is 15 amino acids. CDR3 DNA sequence: TGTGCCAGCAGTGGGTCCAGGCTGGACACCGGGGAGCTGTTTTTT. It codes for CASSGSRLDTGELFF. Full variable domain (rest looked up from reference TRBV28 and TRBJ2-2): DVKVTQSSRYLVKRTGEKVFLECVQDMDHENMFWYRQDPGLGLRLIYFSYDVKMKEKGDIPEGYSVSREKKERFSLILESASTNQTSMYLCASSGSRLDTGELFFGEGSRLTVL.

The chain is built from TRBV28 and TRBJ2-7; D is perhaps TRBD2 (5 bases). CDR3 length: 12 residues. Germline CDR1 is MDHEN and CDR2 is SYDVKM. Trimming took 5 bases from V and 5 from J, leaving 10 bases between them. The CDR3: CASSPGWNEQYF. CDR3 DNA sequence: TGTGCCAGCAGTCCGGGATGGAACGAGCAGTACTTC.